These 14 T cell receptor beta chains were all obtained from the same sample, sequenced in a study of cytomegalovirus exposure and HLA in healthy donors. PCR amplification relied on 60 Vbeta primers (plus 13 Jbeta primers). Assay: immunoSEQ multiplex PCR; the TCRdb copy retains only in-frame clones and omits some. The sample consists of around 130,000 clones, 60% to 80% of them appearing once. The sample taken for sequencing was PBMCs. These receptors originate from a woman aged 30 to 39 in good health and CMV-seronegative.

The chain is built from TRBV6-5 and TRBJ1-4; no clear D. This CDR3 has 14 residues. The germline V and J ends were trimmed by 5 bases and 4 bases, with 11 bases remaining between them. In germline, CDR1 is MNHEY, CDR2 SVGAGI. The CDR3 loop reads CASSPSGFNEKLFF. CDR3 bases: TGTGCCAGCAGTCCTAGCGGATTTAATGAAAAACTGTTTTTT.

V and J are TRBV7-9 and TRBJ2-7, with TRBD2 matching 12 bases. Germline trimming cut 1 base from V and 3 bases from J; bases unmatched to any gene: 1. CDR1 SEHNR and CDR2 FQNEAQ come from the germline V gene (reference sequence). CDR3 length equals 15 residues. The CDR3 sequence is CASSLGTSGNYEQYF. For the CDR3, the DNA is TGTGCCAGCAGCTTAGGGACTAGCGGGAACTACGAGCAGTACTTC.

The J gene is TRBJ1-2, the V gene TRBV28, with 8 nucleotides matching TRBD1. Germline V gene lookup returns CDR1 MDHEN and CDR2 SYDVKM. The CDR3 is 18 amino acids. The V gene end was trimmed by 5 bases and the J gene end by 4 bases; junction bases not matched to a gene: 18. The CDR3 region has the DNA TGTGCCAGCAGTCTAGGAGGGGGGACAGGTGGAAGGAGCTATGGCTACACCTTC. Translated: CASSLGGGTGGRSYGYTF.

The chain employs TRBV27 and TRBJ1-2; a weak D match, TRBD1 (5 bases). The CDR3 is 14 amino acids. Germline V gene lookup returns CDR1 MNHEY and CDR2 SMNVEV (reference sequence). Trimming removed 6 bases from V and 1 base from J, with 12 bases in between. The CDR3 coding sequence is TGTGCCAGCAGGCCGACAGAGTATAACTATGGCTACACCTTC. Translation: CASRPTEYNYGYTF.

The chain is built from TRBV6-6 and TRBJ2-5; D not certain. V gave up 4 bases and J gave up 1 base, with 4 bases separating them. This CDR3 comprises 12 residues. Germline-derived CDR1 and CDR2 are MNHNY and SVGAGI (reference sequence). The CDR3 here is CASSSFQETQYF. The CDR3 nucleotides read TGTGCCAGCAGTTCTTTCCAAGAGACCCAGTACTTC.

The sample holds a few counts of this clone. The chain employs TRBV7-2 and TRBJ1-2, with 10 bases matching TRBD1. Germline-derived CDR1 and CDR2 are SGHTA and FQGNSA. Trimming cost V 5 bases and J 8 bases; bases outside gene matches: 5. The CDR3 has 13 amino acids. The CDR3 sequence is CASSPGTGVGYTF. CDR3 coding DNA: TGTGCCAGCAGCCCCGGGACAGGGGTCGGCTACACCTTC.

This clone has only one observation. The CDR3 bases are TGCACCAGCAGGGGACAGGGTTCTGCAACTAATGAAAAACTGTTTTTT. Translating it yields CTSRGQGSATNEKLFF. This rearrangement joins TRBV1 to TRBJ1-4; TRBD1 is the table's D call and was not checked against the DNA. TRBV1 is a pseudogene segment. The CDR3 contains 16 residues.

The chain is built from TRBV2 and TRBJ2-7; possible D gene TRBD1, 5 bases. Trimming left V 11 bases short and J 5 bases short, with 19 bases between. Looked up from germline, CDR1 is SNHLY and CDR2 is FYNNEI. CDR3 length: 13 residues. This CDR3 reads CAGSPGLAHEQYV. In DNA, the CDR3 is TGTGCCGGATCACCAGGGTTAGCCCACGAGCAGTACGTC.

The CDR3 loop reads CASIPQGAGNYEQYF. DNA for the CDR3: TGTGCCAGCATCCCCCAGGGCGCGGGGAATTACGAGCAGTACTTC. The gene calls are TRBV28 and TRBJ2-7, with a weak D call TRBD2 (6 bases). Trimming left V 7 bases short and J 4 bases short, with 20 bases between. The CDR3 is 15 amino acids. CDR1 is MDHEN, CDR2 SYDVKM, per germline.

The V call is TRBV7-9, the J call TRBJ2-1, with 8 bases matching TRBD2. The CDR3 contains 16 residues. From germline, CDR1 is SEHNR and CDR2 FQNEAQ (reference sequence). Losses at the gene ends were 2 bases for V and 7 bases for J; bases not matched to a gene: 10. The CDR3: CASSLRPREGQNEQFF. The CDR3 DNA sequence: TGTGCCAGCAGCTTAAGGCCCCGGGAGGGCCAAAATGAGCAGTTCTTC.

The chain links TRBV7-6 to TRBJ1-1; a weak D match, TRBD1 (6 bases). This CDR3 is built from 13 residues. Per the germline V gene, CDR1 is SGHVS and CDR2 is FNYEAQ. Trimming took off 6 bases at V and 4 bases at J, with 12 bases between the two ends. CDR3 sequence (DNA): TGTGCCAGCAGGACGAGGGGGAGCACTGAAGCTTTCTTT. Protein product: CASRTRGSTEAFF. The entire variable domain, with the rest obtained from reference TRBV7-6 and TRBJ1-1, is as follows: GAGVSQSPRYKVTKRGQDVALRCDPISGHVSLYWYRQALGQGPEFLTYFNYEAQQDKSGLPNDRFSAERPEGSISTLTIQRTEQRDSAMYRCASRTRGSTEAFFGQGTRLTVV.

The J gene is TRBJ2-7, the V gene TRBV7-9; tentatively, D is TRBD2 (6 bases). Deletions cut 5 bases from V and 6 bases from J, with 11 bases between. Germline CDR1 reads SEHNR; CDR2 reads FQNEAQ (reference sequence). This CDR3 contains 12 residues. The CDR3: CASSRGTGEQYV. CDR3 bases: TGTGCCAGCAGCCGGGGGACGGGCGAGCAGTACGTC.

V is TRBV6-1 and J is TRBJ2-3; 8 nucleotides line up with TRBD2. The germline CDR1 and CDR2 sequences are MNHNS and SASEGT. The CDR3 loop spans 15 amino acids. V trimming: 5 bases; J trimming: 0 bases; junction bases outside the gene matches: 4. CDR3 nucleotide sequence: TGTGCCAGCAGTCCCCGGGGGGGCAGCACAGATACGCAGTATTTT. Translating it yields CASSPRGGSTDTQYF.

Note on this clone: The same CDR3 arises from other DNA sequences in this sample as well. This chain uses TRBV5-1 with TRBJ2-2; D may be TRBD1 (5 bases). CDR1 and CDR2 from the germline V gene are SGHRS and YFSETQ. The CDR3 consists of 14 residues. Trimming took 4 bases from V and 1 from J, leaving 8 bases between them. Written as DNA, the CDR3 is TGCGCCAGCAGCCTTGGACAGAACACCGGGGAGCTGTTTTTT. The encoded protein is CASSLGQNTGELFF.